This T cell receptor beta chain originates from a study of blood T cells in healthy people across ages. Per the germline V gene, CDR1 is SGHKS and CDR2 is YYEKEE (reference sequence). CDR3 length: 16 amino acids. Unmatched junction bases numbered 11, after V lost 4 bases and J lost 8 bases. Every sample had a minimum of 6.5 million PBMCs isolated. This clonotype was observed a handful of times. The authors ran a second PCR of about 6 to 12 cycles using a sample-barcoded 5' primer and a J-beta primer mix. Carrying 12 random nucleotides, a template-switch adaptor labeled each individual cDNA molecule. One entry per CDR3 protein, called by TCRdb with MiXCR from the 5' RACE reads. Found here are about 620,000 distinct CDR3 sequences, 20% to 25% of them singletons; the top ten hold approximately 3.7%.

The origin of this receptor is a man between 65 and 80 years old in good health. The chain joins TRBV5-5 to TRBJ2-7; 14 bases line up with TRBD2. Sequencing input: blood. DNA of the CDR3: TGTGCCAGCAGCGCAACCGGGACTAGCGGGAGTCTCAAGCAGTACTTC. Translation: CASSATGTSGSLKQYF.